Following are 9 T cell receptor beta chains from one sample sequenced in a study of human T cells and chemical hapten exposure. TCRdb analysed the RACE reads with MiXCR anew, one entry per CDR3 protein. Of about 380,000 distinct CDR3 sequences listed, about 4.8% are singletons. The time point was: patch test 1, 2 weeks after DPC sensitization. This sample's treatment: therapeutic diphenylcyclopropenone sensitization with weekly scalp DPC. Sample: whole blood, taken in connection with sensitization to the hapten diphenylcyclopropenone (DPC). These receptors were taken from a woman in her forties or fifties with alopecia areata. Some clones in this sample may be carry-over from other donors' samples.

This clonotype was observed a handful of times. The V call is TRBV20-1, the J call TRBJ2-3; the match to TRBD2 covers 12 bases. Germline V lookup: CDR1 DFQATT, CDR2 SNEGSKA (reference sequence). The CDR3 runs to 14 residues. The ends lost 5 bases at V and 5 bases at J; junction bases unmatched: 5. The CDR3 is CSAPTSGRRDTQYF. CDR3 in DNA: TGCAGTGCTCCTACTAGCGGGAGGAGAGATACGCAGTATTTT.

This clonotype was counted only a few times. V usage is TRBV12-3 or TRBV12-4 and J usage is TRBJ2-5; 13 nucleotides match TRBD2. The CDR3 loop spans 18 amino acids. V was clipped by 5 bases and J by 3 bases; unmatched bases: 12. CDR3 sequence: CASSPGGTSGIEEETQYF. The CDR3 DNA reads as TGTGCCAGCAGTCCCGGGGGGACTAGCGGGATAGAGGAAGAGACCCAGTACTTC.

This clonotype showed up many times. DNA of the CDR3: TGTGCCAGCAGTTCAGGGACTCAGTCCTACGAGCAGTACTTC. Translating gives CASSSGTQSYEQYF. The rearrangement uses TRBV6-6 and TRBJ2-7; D may be TRBD2 (6 bases). V was trimmed by 4 bases and J by 1 base, leaving 11 bases between them. Germline V lookup: CDR1 MNHNY, CDR2 SVGAGI (reference sequence). This CDR3 is built from 14 residues.

Ten or more counts support this clonotype. The chain recombines TRBV2 with TRBJ2-7, with 11 nucleotides matching TRBD1. The J segment lost 7 bases and the V segment lost 11 bases, leaving 4 bases of the junction unmatched. Germline CDR1 is SNHLY and CDR2 is FYNNEI. The CDR3 totals 11 residues. The CDR3 DNA is TGTGCCGGACAGGGGGCTGAAGAGCAGTACTTC. Amino acids: CAGQGAEEQYF. Combining the CDR3 with reference TRBV2 and TRBJ2-7 gives the whole variable domain EPEVTQTPSHQVTQMGQEVILRCVPISNHLYFYWYRQILGQKVEFLVSFYNNEISEKSEIFDDQFSVERPDGSNFTLKIRSTKLEDSAMYFCAGQGAEEQYFGPGTRLTVT.

This clonotype occurred many times. This chain connects TRBV5-8 to TRBJ2-1; D gene uncertain. CDR3 size: 15 residues. V was shortened by 0 bases and J by 7 bases, with 14 bases between the two germline ends. CDR1 SGHTS and CDR2 YDEGEE come from the germline V gene. The CDR3 DNA is TGTGCCAGCAGCTTGGTACTAACCTCAGGAAATGAGCAGTTCTTC. Translation: CASSLVLTSGNEQFF.

This clonotype was detected ten times or more. The chain joins TRBV5-1 to TRBJ2-5; the D is unclear. The CDR3 loop spans 13 amino acids. Trimming cost V 3 bases and J 1 base, with 7 bases left between them. Per germline, CDR1 SGHRS and CDR2 YFSETQ. The CDR3 bases are TGCGCCAGCAGCTCCGTCCTCCAAGAGACCCAGTACTTC. Translation: CASSSVLQETQYF. Using reference TRBV5-1 and TRBJ2-5 for the parts outside the CDR3, the full variable domain is KAGVTQTPRYLIKTRGQQVTLSCSPISGHRSVSWYQQTPGQGLQFLFEYFSETQRNKGNFPGRFSGRQFSNSRSEMNVSTLELGDSALYLCASSSVLQETQYFGPGTRLLVL.

This clonotype showed up many times. The CDR3: CASSQAEGQVGSPLHF. CDR3 bases: TGCGCCAGCAGCCAAGCGGAAGGACAGGTGGGATCACCCCTCCACTTT. This rearrangement joins TRBV4-1 to TRBJ1-6, with TRBD1 identical over 7 bases. J lost 10 bases, V lost 1 base, and 10 bases had no gene match. The CDR3 has 16 residues. Germline CDR1 MGHRA, CDR2 YSYEKL.

This clonotype was seen a handful of times. The chain uses TRBV5-8 and TRBJ1-5; no clear D. In germline, CDR1 is SGHTS, CDR2 YDEGEE. The CDR3 has 17 residues. Trimming stripped 1 base from V and 2 bases from J, with 16 bases between. This CDR3 is CASSLFRSVSGNQPQHF. In DNA form, the CDR3 reads TGTGCCAGCAGCTTGTTCCGGAGTGTAAGTGGCAATCAGCCCCAGCATTTT.

This chain connects TRBV2 to TRBJ2-7; perhaps TRBD2 as D (6 bases). The CDR3 is 14 amino acids. Trimming cost V 8 bases and J 1 base, with 15 bases left between them. From germline, CDR1 is SNHLY and CDR2 FYNNEI. Here the CDR3 reads CASLRRVSSYEQYF. DNA for the CDR3: TGTGCCAGCTTGAGGAGGGTCTCTTCCTACGAGCAGTACTTC.